These 8 T cell receptor beta chains were all obtained from the same sample, sequenced in a study of blood T cell repertoires in COVID-19. Assay used: immunoSEQ multiplex PCR; TCRdb lists only in-frame clones, some missing. Among approximately 240,000 clones, 80% to 90% were seen once, and the ten largest hold about a sixth. Material: peripheral blood. The source is a woman of 80 years or more with active or convalescent COVID-19.

The chain carries TRBV6-6 and TRBJ2-7, with TRBD2 matching 8 bases. Germline V gives CDR1 MNHNY, CDR2 SVGAGI (reference sequence). The CDR3 covers 14 residues. V lost 5 bases, J lost 0 bases, and 3 bases stayed unmatched. The CDR3 nucleotides read TGTGCCAGCAGTAGGCTAGCGGGCTCCTACGAGCAGTACTTC. It codes for CASSRLAGSYEQYF.

The chain recombines TRBV11-3 with TRBJ1-1; the D is unclear. V was pared by 3 bases and J by 7 bases, with 12 bases between. The V gene's germline CDR1 is SGHNT and CDR2 YENEEA. This CDR3 has 13 amino acids. CDR3 nucleotides: TGTGCCAGCAGCTTGTTATCAGGACTTGAAGCTTTCTTT. Its protein product is CASSLLSGLEAFF.

The chain uses TRBV24-1 and TRBJ1-2, with a possible D match to TRBD1 (5 bases). The germline CDR1 and CDR2 sequences are KGHDR and SFDVKD. CDR3 length equals 12 residues. With 10 bases removed from V and 4 bases from J, the gap between germline ends came to 12 bases. The CDR3 sequence is CATDQGFYGYTF. The CDR3 nucleotides read TGTGCCACTGACCAGGGTTTCTATGGCTACACCTTC.

The chain couples TRBV19 to TRBJ2-7; perhaps TRBD1 as D (6 bases). The V gene lost 7 bases and the J gene lost 0 bases, with 16 bases spanning the gap. Germline V gene sequence: CDR1 LNHDA, CDR2 SQIVND (reference sequence). This CDR3 comprises 15 residues. CDR3 protein: CASIEGQQSSYEQYF. The CDR3 DNA sequence: TGTGCCAGTATTGAGGGACAACAGAGCTCCTACGAGCAGTACTTC.

The CDR3 nucleotides read TGTGCCAGCAGCTTAGCAGCGGGAGTGGGAGAGACCCAGTACTTC. This codes for CASSLAAGVGETQYF. The chain recombines TRBV11-2 with TRBJ2-5, with 8 bases matching TRBD2. J was trimmed by 4 bases and V by 1 base; bases with no gene match: 5. Germline V gene sequence: CDR1 SGHAT, CDR2 FQNNGV. The CDR3 has 15 residues. The full variable domain, rest sourced from reference TRBV11-2 and TRBJ2-5, is EAGVAQSPRYKIIEKRQSVAFWCNPISGHATLYWYQQILGQGPKLLIQFQNNGVVDDSQLPKDRFSAERLKGVDSTLKIQPAKLEDSAVYLCASSLAAGVGETQYFGPGTRLLVL.

This clone came up a few times. This rearrangement joins TRBV7-9 to TRBJ2-2, with a tentative D call TRBD2 (6 bases). From germline, CDR1 is SEHNR and CDR2 FQNEAQ (reference sequence). This CDR3 has 18 amino acids. Trimming cost V 1 base and J 1 base, with 16 bases left between them. Here the CDR3 reads CASSLGARGTGNTGELFF. CDR3 coding DNA: TGTGCCAGCAGCTTAGGGGCCCGAGGGACTGGGAACACCGGGGAGCTGTTTTTT.

The V call is TRBV19, the J call TRBJ2-7; 7 bases match TRBD1. The CDR3 runs to 13 residues. After removal of 3 bases from V and 7 bases from J, the junction contained 6 bases not matched to a gene. Germline V gene data show CDR1 as LNHDA and CDR2 as SQIVND (reference sequence). The CDR3 DNA reads as TGTGCCAGTAGTATGGGACAGATCCGGGAGCAGTACTTC. It is translated as CASSMGQIREQYF.

The V gene is TRBV7-8, the J gene TRBJ2-5, with no clear D. The CDR3 is 11 residues long. Deletions cut 5 bases from V and 5 bases from J, with 6 bases between. Germline V gene sequence: CDR1 SGHVS, CDR2 FQNEAQ. CDR3 bases: TGTGCCAGCAGCCCCGCGGAGACCCAGTACTTC. This translates into CASSPAETQYF.